This is a list of T cell receptor beta chains from one sample in a study of blood T cell repertoires in COVID-19. TCRdb's copy holds only in-frame clones and misses some; the assay was immunoSEQ multiplex PCR. Of 300,000 to 400,000 clones in the sample, 87% are singletons; the top ten hold roughly 9.9%. The sample comprised peripheral blood. The receptors come from a man aged 25-45 years with COVID-19, enrolled during active disease. CDR3s include the opening cysteine and the closing phenylalanine or tryptophan. D genes are given only for firm matches. Size is omitted from some rows. Given values are once, few, many or a class for expanded clones.

clone_size	v_call	d_call	j_call	cdr3_aa	cdr3_nt
NA	TRBV6-5	TRBD1	TRBJ1-2	CASSWTGGSASGGYTF	TGTGCCAGCAGTTGGACAGGGGGCTCAGCTTCTGGGGGCTACACCTTC
few	TRBV7-2	NA	TRBJ2-1	CASSLVGAGHYNEQFF	TGTGCCAGCAGCTTAGTGGGGGCAGGCCACTACAATGAGCAGTTCTTC
NA	TRBV7-2	NA	TRBJ1-1	CASSWARADTEAFF	TGTGCCAGCAGCTGGGCCCGAGCGGACACTGAAGCTTTCTTT
NA	TRBV27	NA	TRBJ1-1	CASRLSGAPEAFF	TGTGCCAGCAGACTTTCAGGGGCGCCTGAAGCTTTCTTT
NA	TRBV3-1/TRBV3-2	TRBD1	TRBJ2-7	CASSRSGTGGEQYF	TGTGCCAGCAGTCGATCCGGGACAGGGGGTGAGCAGTACTTC
NA	TRBV6-5	NA	TRBJ1-3	CASSYRWTARGNTIYF	TGTGCCAGCAGTTACCGATGGACAGCGCGTGGAAACACCATATATTTT
NA	TRBV7-2	TRBD1	TRBJ1-2	CASSYTQGLSYGYTF	TGTGCCAGCAGCTACACACAGGGGCTAAGCTATGGCTACACCTTC
NA	TRBV6-5	NA	TRBJ2-1	CASSYSRVANNEQFF	TGTGCCAGCAGTTACTCGAGGGTAGCAAACAATGAGCAGTTCTTC
NA	TRBV27	TRBD2	TRBJ2-1	CASSSLPGLANEQFF	TGTGCCAGCAGTTCTTTACCGGGACTAGCAAATGAGCAGTTCTTC
NA	TRBV28	TRBD1	TRBJ1-2	CASSSNRGRRIGYTF	TGTGCCAGCAGTTCAAACAGGGGGCGGAGAATTGGCTACACCTTC
once	TRBV7-9	TRBD2	TRBJ2-1	CASSASRDYYNEQFF	TGTGCCAGCAGCGCGTCCCGGGACTATTACAATGAGCAGTTCTTC
NA	TRBV28	TRBD1	TRBJ1-5	CASSLGSATGRNQPQHF	TGTGCCAGCAGTTTAGGGTCGGCGACAGGGAGGAATCAGCCCCAGCATTTT
NA	TRBV2	TRBD1	TRBJ1-1	CASNRQGNTEAFF	TGTGCCAGCAATAGACAGGGGAACACTGAAGCTTTCTTT
NA	TRBV18	TRBD1	TRBJ1-1	CASSPSTGTNTEAFF	TGTGCCAGCTCACCTTCGACAGGGACGAACACTGAAGCTTTCTTT
NA	TRBV13	TRBD1	TRBJ2-7	CASSLRTGDYEQYF	TGTGCCAGCAGCCTAAGGACAGGGGACTACGAGCAGTACTTC
NA	TRBV7-2	TRBD1	TRBJ2-1	CASSFWTGTYNEQFF	TGTGCCAGCAGCTTTTGGACAGGGACCTACAATGAGCAGTTCTTC
NA	TRBV7-2	NA	TRBJ2-1	CASSLQGTLEQFF	TGTGCCAGCAGCTTACAGGGGACGCTTGAGCAGTTCTTC
NA	TRBV9	TRBD2	TRBJ2-3	CASSVGLAGGRTDTQYF	TGTGCCAGCAGCGTAGGGCTAGCGGGGGGGCGCACAGATACGCAGTATTTT
NA	TRBV6-5	NA	TRBJ1-4	CASSRDKNEKLFF	TGTGCCAGCAGTAGGGACAAGAATGAAAAACTGTTTTTT
NA	TRBV25-1	NA	TRBJ2-3	CASSEYIGGTADTQYF	TGTGCCAGCAGTGAATATATTGGGGGCACCGCAGATACGCAGTATTTT
NA	TRBV7-2	TRBD1	TRBJ1-4	CASSRDRGEKLFF	TGTGCCAGCAGTCGCGACAGGGGGGAAAAACTGTTTTTT
NA	TRBV7-2	NA	TRBJ1-2	CASSPHDRGYTF	TGTGCCAGCAGCCCGCACGACAGAGGCTACACCTTC
NA	TRBV9	TRBD1	TRBJ2-3	CASSPQQGADTQYF	TGTGCCAGCAGCCCCCAACAGGGGGCAGATACGCAGTATTTT
NA	TRBV12-5	TRBD1	TRBJ2-4	CASGVGRGQGALAKNIQYF	TGTGCTAGTGGCGTGGGGAGGGGACAGGGGGCTCTAGCCAAAAACATTCAGTACTTC
NA	TRBV12-3/TRBV12-4	TRBD1	TRBJ2-7	CASRMTGLYEQYF	TGTGCCAGCAGGATGACAGGGCTCTACGAGCAGTACTTC
NA	TRBV19	TRBD1	TRBJ1-2	CASSTGTGPSYGYTF	TGTGCCAGTAGTACCGGGACAGGGCCCAGCTATGGCTACACCTTC
NA	TRBV30	NA	TRBJ2-7	CAWSTGAPYEQYF	TGTGCCTGGAGCACTGGAGCCCCTTACGAGCAGTACTTC
NA	TRBV5-1	TRBD1	TRBJ2-3	CASSLGGRSTDTQYF	TGCGCCAGCAGCTTAGGGGGCCGGAGCACAGATACGCAGTATTTT
NA	TRBV19	TRBD1	TRBJ1-3	CAIRDRAGNTIYF	TGTGCCATCCGGGACAGGGCTGGAAACACCATATATTTT
NA	TRBV10-3	NA	TRBJ2-3	CAIRDSYALTDTQYF	TGTGCCATCAGAGACAGCTATGCCCTCACAGATACGCAGTATTTT
NA	TRBV7-3	NA	TRBJ1-4	CASSLPKLGFNEKLFF	TGTGCCAGCAGCCTCCCGAAGTTGGGCTTCAATGAAAAACTGTTTTTT
NA	TRBV6-6	NA	TRBJ1-4	CASSMGGTNEKLFF	TGTGCCAGCAGTATGGGGGGGACTAATGAAAAACTGTTTTTT
NA	TRBV5-6	NA	TRBJ1-5	CASSFRGSSNQPQHF	TGTGCCAGCAGCTTCAGGGGATCCAGCAATCAGCCCCAGCATTTT
once	TRBV11-2	TRBD2	TRBJ2-2	CASSLLGGSGDTGELFF	TGTGCCAGCAGCTTACTGGGGGGGAGCGGGGACACCGGGGAGCTGTTTTTT
NA	TRBV4-3	NA	TRBJ2-7	CASSRNRGSGLSYEQYF	TGCGCCAGCAGCCGAAACAGGGGTAGCGGTCTTTCCTACGAGCAGTACTTC
NA	TRBV9	NA	TRBJ2-7	CASSVGGAIEQYF	TGTGCCAGCAGCGTAGGCGGGGCGATCGAGCAGTACTTC
NA	TRBV7-9	TRBD1	TRBJ2-7	CASSLGQALGEQYF	TGTGCCAGCAGCCTGGGACAGGCCCTCGGCGAGCAGTACTTC
NA	TRBV3-1/TRBV3-2	TRBD2	TRBJ2-3	CASSQVIAGFTDTQYF	TGTGCCAGCAGCCAAGTGATAGCGGGGTTCACAGATACGCAGTATTTT
NA	TRBV18	NA	TRBJ2-7	CASSTAGDPQQQYF	TGTGCCAGCTCAACGGCCGGGGATCCTCAGCAGCAGTACTTC
NA	TRBV5-1	TRBD1	TRBJ2-1	CASSDTGDPYNEQFF	TGCGCCAGCAGCGACACAGGGGACCCCTACAATGAGCAGTTCTTC